The 9 T cell receptor beta chains below all came from one sample that was sequenced in a study of beta chain features in type 1 diabetes (dated by TCRdb to the late 2010s). The library came from the immunoSEQ multiplex PCR assay. The entire amount of isolated RNA was reverse transcribed using the High Capacity cDNA Reverse Transcription Kit, so the sequenced TCRB transcripts were expressed ones. The immuneACCESS repertoire file appears here via TCRdb, limited to in-frame rearrangements. These files lack a portion of the clones; in checked studies, under half of the deficit traces to unresolved V genes, and the cause of the others is not known. Across this sample there are approximately 400,000 clones, with less than 15% seen only once. The ten biggest clones cover 0.019% of the sample. The sample comprised naive CD4+ T cells from blood. The cell subset or site label of this sample denotes: true naive CD4+ T cells. The receptors shown here come from a woman younger than 35 in good health.

For the CDR3, the DNA is TGTGCCAGCAGTTTGCAGGGGGACAGCTACACCTTC. Translation: CASSLQGDSYTF. The rearrangement links TRBV28 to TRBJ1-2; 7 nucleotides agree with TRBD1. After removal of 3 bases from V and 9 bases from J, the junction contained 4 bases not matched to a gene. Germline loops: CDR1 MDHEN, CDR2 SYDVKM. The CDR3 extends over 12 amino acids.

This clone came up a few times. The CDR3 spells CASSEVTAYNQPQHF. The CDR3 coding sequence is TGTGCCAGCAGTGAAGTTACAGCTTACAATCAGCCCCAGCATTTT. The chain recombines TRBV2 with TRBJ1-5, with D unclear. CDR1 is SNHLY and CDR2 is FYNNEI in the germline V gene. The length of the CDR3 is 15 residues. Trimming cost V 1 base and J 3 bases, with 10 bases left between them.

The gene calls are TRBV30 and TRBJ2-1; D gene unclear. CDR1 and CDR2 from the germline V gene are GTSNPN and SVGIG (reference sequence). This CDR3 comprises 13 residues. V lost 4 bases, J lost 0 bases, and 7 bases lay in between. The chain's CDR3 is CAWMYGSYNEQFF. The CDR3 DNA follows: TGTGCCTGGATGTACGGCTCCTACAATGAGCAGTTCTTC.

This chain joins TRBV19 and TRBJ2-6; D might be TRBD1 (6 bases). This CDR3 comprises 16 residues. Per the germline V gene, CDR1 is LNHDA and CDR2 is SQIVND (reference sequence). V gave up 7 bases and J gave up 4 bases, with 17 bases separating them. DNA of the CDR3: TGTGCCAGTAATAGCCATACAGGGACAGGGGCCAACGTCCTGACTTTC. It yields the protein CASNSHTGTGANVLTF.

The genes are TRBV28 and TRBJ1-2; D is possibly TRBD1 (5 bases). From germline, CDR1 is MDHEN and CDR2 SYDVKM. With 6 bases removed from V and 4 bases from J, the gap between germline ends came to 18 bases. The CDR3 spans 15 residues. As DNA, the CDR3 is TGTGCCAGCAGACATGGGACTCGGGGGTCCTATGGCTACACCTTC. This translates into CASRHGTRGSYGYTF.

As to this clone: At the DNA level, this CDR3 is encoded by other sequences in the same sample as well. This chain joins TRBV7-9 and TRBJ2-3; D perhaps matches TRBD2 (5 bases). Germline values: CDR1 SEHNR, CDR2 FQNEAQ (reference sequence). The ends were cut back, 4 bases at V and 1 base at J, with 9 bases in the middle. The CDR3 has 14 amino acids. The CDR3 loop is CASSSRTGTDTQYF. The CDR3 DNA follows: TGTGCCAGCAGCTCCCGGACTGGCACAGATACGCAGTATTTT. Looking up the rest from reference TRBV7-9 and TRBJ2-3 gives the full variable domain: DTGVSQNPRHKITKRGQNVTFRCDPISEHNRLYWYRQTLGQGPEFLTYFQNEAQLEKSRLLSDRFSAERPKGSFSTLEIQRTEQGDSAMYLCASSSRTGTDTQYFGPGTRLTVL.

This clone occurred a few times. In nucleotides, the CDR3 is TGTGCCAGCTCAGGACAGGTAGCCGACTACGAGCAGTACTTC. It specifies CASSGQVADYEQYF. The chain recombines TRBV18 with TRBJ2-7; 7 positions agree with TRBD1. Per the germline V gene, CDR1 is KGHSH and CDR2 is LQKENI. The V segment lost 5 bases and the J segment 3 bases; nucleotides outside the gene matches: 7. The CDR3 contains 14 residues.

The chain joins TRBV18 to TRBJ2-5; a possible D gene is TRBD2 (6 bases). V was cut by 0 bases and J by 4 bases, with 9 bases left in between. Germline V gene lookup returns CDR1 KGHSH and CDR2 LQKENI. The CDR3 consists of 14 residues. The CDR3 is CASSPPTRRETQYF. The CDR3 bases are TGTGCCAGCTCACCACCGACTAGGCGAGAGACCCAGTACTTC.

This clone was counted between two and nine times. The junction differs from germline at one of its ends, possibly a read error. The chain joins TRBV23-1 to TRBJ2-1; D not certain. TRBV23-1 is designated an ORF whose function remains uncertain. The CDR3 totals 14 residues. CDR3 in DNA: TGCGCCAGCAGCCAATCCGGCAGGTACAATGAGCAGTTCTTC. As protein: CASSQSGRYNEQFF.